This entry lists 28 T cell receptor beta chains sequenced from one sample in a study of Graves' ophthalmopathy and Graves' hyperthyroidism. Researchers took RNA transcripts and amplified TCR beta CDR3 regions from them. The library came from an HTBI-primed first-round RT-PCR and a second-round multiplex PCR. MiXCR, run by TCRdb on the multiplex PCR reads, gives a single entry per CDR3 protein. The table shows under 800,000 distinct CDR3 sequences, with about 20% occurring only once. The sequencing input was peripheral blood. The source is a woman under 30 with stable Graves' hyperthyroidism. Some clones in this sample may be carry-over from other donors' samples.

A remark on this clonotype: One end of the junction fails to match germline, which may point to a read error. This sequence joins TRBV6-5 and TRBJ2-7, with 7 bases that match TRBD2. Germline CDR1 MNHEY, CDR2 SVGAGI. The CDR3 covers 14 residues. Here the CDR3 DNA reads TGTACCAGCAGTTACGAGCGGGGTGCCTACGAGCAGTACTTC. It encodes CTSSYERGAYEQYF.

This clonotype appeared a single time. A single base separates this from a much larger clone, so it may be a read error. The V call is TRBV6-1, the J call TRBJ2-3; 9 bases map to TRBD2. CDR1 and CDR2 (germline): MNHNS, SASEGT. The CDR3 has 15 amino acids. The CDR3 nucleotides read TGTTCCAGCAGTGCGGGGACTAGCCGGGGAGATACGCAGTATTTT. Protein: CSSSAGTSRGDTQYF.

This clonotype was seen repeatedly, ten times or more. This chain uses TRBV6-1 with TRBJ1-1; D ambiguous. The germline V and J ends were trimmed by 3 bases and 2 bases, with 16 bases remaining between them. Germline V gives CDR1 MNHNS, CDR2 SASEGT. CDR3 length: 16 amino acids. The CDR3 sequence is CASSEKTRGPNTEAFF. In DNA form, the CDR3 reads TGTGCCAGCAGTGAGAAAACGCGTGGCCCTAACACTGAAGCTTTCTTT.

This clonotype was counted at least ten times. J is TRBJ1-2 and V is TRBV6-5, with a tentative D call TRBD1 (6 bases). CDR1 is MNHEY, CDR2 SVGAGI, per germline. CDR3 size: 15 residues. V gave up 2 bases and J gave up 2 bases, with 12 bases separating them. The CDR3 DNA is TGTGCCAGCAGTTACGGCGTGGGACACAACTATGGCTACACCTTC. This translates into CASSYGVGHNYGYTF.

This chain connects TRBV19 to TRBJ1-1; D is uncertain. Germline values: CDR1 LNHDA, CDR2 SQIVND (reference sequence). The CDR3 has 13 residues. V was shortened by 7 bases and J by 3 bases, with 12 bases between the two germline ends. The CDR3 reads CASTRFSDTEAFF. CDR3 in DNA: TGTGCCAGTACCCGTTTTTCGGACACTGAAGCTTTCTTT.

The chain recombines TRBV15 with TRBJ2-7, with unresolved D. The V end was cut by 0 bases, the J end by 5 bases, with 14 bases between. The CDR3 loop spans 15 amino acids. Germline V gene data show CDR1 as LNHNV and CDR2 as YYDKDF (reference sequence). CDR3 DNA: TGTGCCACCAGCAGAGATATGGTCAGTTCCAACGAGCAGTACTTC. This gives the protein CATSRDMVSSNEQYF.

At least ten counts were recorded for this clonotype. The chain recombines TRBV6-5 with TRBJ1-2, with D maybe TRBD1 (6 bases). Germline values: CDR1 MNHEY, CDR2 SVGAGI. This CDR3 has 15 amino acids. V lost 8 bases to trimming and J lost 5 bases, with 21 bases between them. The DNA for the CDR3 is TGTGCCAGCGACCGGACCCTCGGACAGACTTATGGCTACACCTTC. It encodes CASDRTLGQTYGYTF.

The V gene is TRBV14, the J gene TRBJ2-5; 8 bases are a match to TRBD1. The CDR3 spans 16 residues. Germline CDR1 SGHDN, CDR2 FVKESK. With V trimmed by 5 bases and J by 5 bases, 13 bases remained unmatched. CDR3 region: CASSGSLRGRVETQYF. The CDR3 DNA is TGTGCCAGCAGCGGCTCGCTCAGGGGGCGCGTTGAGACCCAGTACTTC.

This clonotype appeared many times. The J gene is TRBJ2-7, the V gene TRBV5-6, with unresolved D. The CDR3 consists of 13 residues. The germline V and J ends were trimmed by 0 bases and 6 bases, with 10 bases remaining between them. CDR1 is SGHDT and CDR2 is YYEEEE in the germline V gene. CDR3 sequence reads: CASSLGASPEQYF. The CDR3 nucleotides are TGTGCCAGCAGCTTGGGGGCCAGCCCCGAGCAGTACTTC.

This clonotype appeared many times. The gene calls are TRBV27 and TRBJ1-6; D unresolved. Trimming removed 3 bases from V and 3 bases from J, with 6 bases in between. The CDR3 runs 14 residues. Looked up from germline, CDR1 is MNHEY and CDR2 is SMNVEV (reference sequence). The CDR3 reads CASSFGIYNSPLHF. The CDR3 nucleotides read TGTGCCAGCAGTTTCGGGATCTATAATTCACCCCTCCACTTT.

There are a few counts of this clonotype. This sequence joins TRBV7-1 and TRBJ2-3; 14 bases fit TRBD2. TRBV7-1 is sorted into the ORF group, with uncertain function. CDR3 length: 18 residues. V was clipped by 2 bases and J by 2 bases; unmatched bases: 6. The CDR3 region has the DNA TGTGCCAGCAGCTCACCGGGACTAGCGGGAGTAAACACAGATACGCAGTATTTT. This codes for CASSSPGLAGVNTDTQYF.

This clonotype was picked up many times. This rearrangement joins TRBV7-2 to TRBJ1-1, with TRBD1 as a possible D gene (6 bases). CDR1 and CDR2 (germline): SGHTA, FQGNSA. The V end was cut by 4 bases, the J end by 1 base, with 10 bases between. The CDR3 sequence is 14 residues long. CDR3 in DNA: TGTGCCAGCAGCTACGGACAGAAGAACACTGAAGCTTTCTTT. It encodes CASSYGQKNTEAFF.

The chain carries TRBV7-2 and TRBJ2-7; D gene uncertain. CDR3 size: 13 residues. The V end lost 5 bases, the J end lost 4 bases, and 12 bases lay between the germline ends. The germline V gene has CDR1 SGHTA and CDR2 FQGNSA. The CDR3 spells CASSPQVKYEQYF. The CDR3 coding sequence is TGTGCCAGCAGCCCCCAAGTGAAGTACGAGCAGTACTTC.

The chain carries TRBV6-1 and TRBJ1-5; D unclear. The CDR3 loop spans 13 amino acids. CDR1 is MNHNS, CDR2 SASEGT, per germline. The germline V and J ends were trimmed by 5 bases and 7 bases, with 12 bases remaining between them. CDR3 loop: CASSPRWGQPQHF. In nucleotides, the CDR3 is TGTGCCAGCAGTCCAAGGTGGGGACAGCCCCAGCATTTT.

On this clonotype itself: A much more abundant neighbour one base away suggests this may be a read error. The gene calls are TRBV27 and TRBJ2-7; D is ambiguous. The CDR3 runs 13 residues. CDR1 and CDR2 (germline): MNHEY, SMNVEV (reference sequence). The CDR3 DNA follows: TGTGCCAGCAGTCGCAGGAACACCTACGAGGAGTACTTC. It is translated as CASSRRNTYEEYF.

This clonotype was seen many times. The V call is TRBV6-2 or TRBV6-3, the J call TRBJ2-7; D may be TRBD2 (6 bases). Trimming removed 5 bases at V and 6 bases at J, with 20 bases between. CDR3 length equals 15 residues. The germline V gene has CDR1 MNHEY and CDR2 SVGEGT. This CDR3 reads CASSTVGGLPFEQYF. Here the CDR3 DNA reads TGTGCCAGCAGTACGGTTGGGGGACTGCCGTTCGAGCAGTACTTC.

This clonotype has a count of ten or more. The V call is TRBV7-3, the J call TRBJ2-7, with 8 positions matching TRBD2. With 3 bases clipped from V and 0 bases from J, the junction kept 4 bases outside the gene matches. Germline V CDR1 and CDR2: SGHTA, FQGTGA. This CDR3 has 15 residues. Written as DNA, the CDR3 is TGTGCCAGCAGCTTGGCGGGGGGCCCCTCCTACGAGCAGTACTTC. It encodes CASSLAGGPSYEQYF.

This clonotype was counted only a few times. At one boundary the junction diverges from the germline segment, which might be a read error. CDR3 amino acids: CAWSVKAVVAF. The CDR3 region has the DNA TGTGCCTGGAGTGTAAAGGCAGTAGTAGCCTTC. The chain combines TRBV30 with TRBJ2-5, with D unclear. The CDR3 covers 11 residues. CDR1 is GTSNPN, CDR2 SVGIG, per germline (reference sequence).

This clonotype was seen ten or more times. DNA for the CDR3: TGCAGTGCTAGCGAGTCTGGGGCCAACGTCCTGACTTTC. Amino acid sequence: CSASESGANVLTF. The chain has TRBV20-1 and TRBJ2-6; D remains unclear. Germline lookup yields CDR1 DFQATT and CDR2 SNEGSKA (reference sequence). V lost 3 bases to trimming and J lost 1 base, with 4 bases between them. The CDR3 has 13 residues.

This clonotype was detected many times. The V call is TRBV7-9, the J call TRBJ2-5, with D unresolved. The V end was cut by 5 bases, the J end by 6 bases, with 16 bases between. The germline V gene has CDR1 SEHNR and CDR2 FQNEAQ (reference sequence). CDR3 length equals 14 residues. This CDR3 reads CASSPPRRVKTQYF. CDR3 bases: TGTGCCAGCAGCCCCCCGCGTAGGGTGAAGACCCAGTACTTC.

This clonotype has at least ten counts. V gene TRBV7-2 combines with J gene TRBJ2-7, with TRBD2 matching 9 bases. This CDR3 is built from 15 residues. CDR1 and CDR2 (germline): SGHTA, FQGNSA. V shed 4 bases and J 3 bases; nucleotides not matched to a gene: 7. CDR3 sequence (DNA): TGTGCCAGCAGCTCGAGGACTAGCGCGTACTACGAGCAGTACTTC. Its protein product is CASSSRTSAYYEQYF.

V gene TRBV3-1 combines with J gene TRBJ1-3; D remains unclear. The CDR3 has 13 amino acids. V was clipped by 3 bases and J by 4 bases, with 7 bases between them. Per the germline V gene, CDR1 is LGHDT and CDR2 is YNNKEL (reference sequence). CDR3 sequence (DNA): TGTGCCAGCAGCCAGACAAGCGGAAACACCATATATTTT. Encoded protein: CASSQTSGNTIYF.

The chain is built from TRBV4-3 and TRBJ2-2; TRBD1 is a possible D gene (7 bases). Germline V gives CDR1 LGHNA, CDR2 YSLEER. Trimming left V 1 base short and J 6 bases short, with 15 bases between. The CDR3 sequence is 16 residues long. The CDR3 is CASSQAAGGRSGELFF. In DNA form, the CDR3 reads TGCGCCAGCAGCCAAGCGGCAGGGGGGAGGTCCGGGGAGCTGTTTTTT.

At least ten counts were recorded for this clonotype. This chain joins TRBV19 and TRBJ1-2; unclear D gene. The V end was cut by 8 bases, the J end by 6 bases, with 13 bases between. The CDR3 runs to 12 residues. Germline CDR1 is LNHDA and CDR2 is SQIVND (reference sequence). The CDR3 is CASSFWAHGYTF. DNA for the CDR3: TGTGCCAGTTCCTTCTGGGCCCATGGCTACACCTTC.

This clonotype was picked up many times. The genes are TRBV7-2 and TRBJ2-7, with a tentative D call TRBD1 (5 bases). V shed 5 bases and J shed 7 bases, with 15 bases lying between them. Germline values: CDR1 SGHTA, CDR2 FQGNSA. The CDR3 runs to 13 residues. The CDR3 region has the DNA TGTGCCAGCAGCCTTACAAGCTACAGGGAGCAGTACTTC. Residues: CASSLTSYREQYF.

This clonotype was detected ten times or more. The rearrangement links TRBV4-2 to TRBJ2-5; D is perhaps TRBD2 (6 bases). Germline-derived CDR1 and CDR2 are LGHNA and YNFKEQ. Trimming pared 0 bases from V and 2 bases from J, leaving 7 bases between. The CDR3 totals 14 residues. CDR3 sequence (DNA): TGTGCCAGCAGCCAAGAGGGGGGACAAGAGACCCAGTACTTC. Amino acids: CASSQEGGQETQYF.

This clonotype came up many times. The rearrangement uses TRBV6-1 and TRBJ2-7; 8 bases fit TRBD1. The CDR3 runs to 16 residues. Germline V CDR1 and CDR2: MNHNS, SASEGT. With 7 bases clipped from V and 3 bases from J, the junction kept 14 bases outside the gene matches. Here the CDR3 DNA reads TGTGCCAGCATTCAAAATGGGGACAGGCTTGTCTACGAGCAGTACTTC. Its translation is CASIQNGDRLVYEQYF.

Turning to this clonotype: A much larger clone sits a single nucleotide away, making a read error possible. The V call is TRBV27, the J call TRBJ1-2; TRBD1 might be the D (5 bases). Per germline, CDR1 MNHEY and CDR2 SMNVEV (reference sequence). The CDR3 covers 14 residues. The CDR3 is CAGSPLQVPYGYTF. The DNA of the CDR3 is TGTGCCGGCAGTCCCCTACAGGTCCCCTATGGCTACACCTTC.